The 29 T cell receptor beta chains given below trace back to one sample, sequenced in a study of shared clonotypes between healthy human individuals. Assay: immunoSEQ multiplex PCR; the TCRdb copy retains only in-frame clones and omits some. The repertoire holds about 1.1 million clones, with 78% as singletons. Sequenced: memory CD4+ T cells from PBMCs. Subset of the sample: CD45RA-negative fraction. The receptors derive from a man aged 18 to 35 in good health. Some clones in this sample may be carry-over from other donors' samples.

The chain links TRBV27 to TRBJ2-6; D gene ambiguous. Per the germline V gene, CDR1 is MNHEY and CDR2 is SMNVEV (reference sequence). This CDR3 region has 14 residues. Trimming took 6 bases from V and 4 from J, leaving 10 bases between them. The CDR3: CASSSPGGANVLTF. Written as DNA, the CDR3 is TGTGCCAGCAGCTCCCCCGGGGGGGCCAACGTCCTGACTTTC.

Only one count was recorded for this clone. The chain has TRBV6-6 and TRBJ1-4; D unresolved. The CDR3 has 14 amino acids. Germline assignment: CDR1 MNHNY and CDR2 SVGAGI (reference sequence). The ends were cut back, 6 bases at V and 4 bases at J, with 12 bases in the middle. The CDR3 loop is CASRGPTFNEKLFF. CDR3 nucleotides: TGTGCCAGCAGAGGCCCGACCTTTAATGAAAAACTGTTTTTT.

The V call is TRBV28, the J call TRBJ1-5, with 7 positions matching TRBD1. The CDR3 covers 17 residues. The ends lost 3 bases at V and 0 bases at J; junction bases unmatched: 8. Germline CDR1 MDHEN, CDR2 SYDVKM. CDR3 sequence: CASSFTGADPSNQPQHF. The CDR3 DNA is TGTGCCAGCAGTTTTACAGGGGCCGACCCTAGCAATCAGCCCCAGCATTTT.

On this clone itself: Within the sample, other DNA sequences also encode this same CDR3. The V call is TRBV5-1, the J call TRBJ2-7, with 13 bases that match TRBD2. This CDR3 has 15 amino acids. Germline-derived CDR1 and CDR2 are SGHRS and YFSETQ. The V and J ends lost 0 bases and 4 bases, in that order; junction bases with no gene match: 1. CDR3: CASSLGLAGGYEQYF. CDR3 bases: TGCGCCAGCAGCTTGGGACTAGCGGGAGGTTACGAGCAGTACTTC.

The V call is TRBV2, the J call TRBJ2-7; D might be TRBD2 (5 bases). The V and J ends lost 4 bases and 1 base respectively, with 14 bases between them. The CDR3 loop spans 15 amino acids. Germline V CDR1 and CDR2: SNHLY, FYNNEI. The CDR3 coding sequence is TGTGCCAGCAGTGCACCACGGGGATTATCCTACGAGCAGTACTTC. Translating it yields CASSAPRGLSYEQYF.

V gene TRBV4-2 combines with J gene TRBJ2-7; 8 bases line up with TRBD1. The length of the CDR3 is 13 residues. Per the germline V gene, CDR1 is LGHNA and CDR2 is YNFKEQ. Trimming took 4 bases from V and 4 from J; bases not matched to a gene: 3. CDR3 DNA: TGTGCCAGCAGCCTCAGACAGGGGTACGAGCAGTACTTC. It yields the protein CASSLRQGYEQYF.

The rearrangement joins TRBV5-5 to TRBJ2-7; D is uncertain. Trimming removed 3 bases at V and 2 bases at J, with 15 bases between. Per the germline V gene, CDR1 is SGHKS and CDR2 is YYEKEE (reference sequence). There are 15 residues in the CDR3. CDR3 sequence: CASSSYPSLAYEQYF. The CDR3 DNA is TGTGCCAGCAGCTCATATCCTAGTTTGGCCTACGAGCAGTACTTC.

DNA of the CDR3: TGCGCCAGCAGCTTTGGACAGAGCACAACTAATGAAAAACTGTTTTTT. Amino acid sequence: CASSFGQSTTNEKLFF. The chain joins TRBV5-1 to TRBJ1-4; perhaps TRBD1 as D (6 bases). Germline CDR1 SGHRS, CDR2 YFSETQ. V lost 2 bases and J 0 bases, leaving 11 bases between the germline ends. CDR3 size: 16 residues.

The chain has TRBV19 and TRBJ2-7, with D possibly TRBD2 on 6 matching bases. The length of the CDR3 is 15 residues. CDR1 is LNHDA and CDR2 is SQIVND in the germline V gene (reference sequence). V dropped 1 base and J dropped 2 bases, with 12 bases sitting between them. The CDR3 is CASSIGPGETYEQYF. DNA of the CDR3: TGTGCCAGTAGTATAGGTCCGGGGGAGACCTACGAGCAGTACTTC. Drawing the rest from reference TRBV19 and TRBJ2-7, the complete variable domain is DGGITQSPKYLFRKEGQNVTLSCEQNLNHDAMYWYRQDPGQGLRLIYYSQIVNDFQKGDIAEGYSVSREKKESFPLTVTSAQKNPTAFYLCASSIGPGETYEQYFGPGTRLTVT.

With respect to this clone: The identical CDR3 is also encoded by other nucleotide sequences in the sample. This chain links TRBV6-5 with TRBJ1-2; tentative D call: TRBD1 (6 bases). The V gene's germline CDR1 is MNHEY and CDR2 SVGAGI. The length of the CDR3 is 14 residues. The V gene lost 2 bases and the J gene lost 5 bases, with 12 bases spanning the gap. The CDR3 region has the DNA TGTGCCAGCAGTTACGGTACCAGGGGTTATGGCTACACCTTC. Its translation: CASSYGTRGYGYTF.

This clone was detected a few times. This CDR3 is also generated by other DNA sequences in the sample. The CDR3 coding sequence is TGTGCCAGCAGCCCCCGAGGGAACACTGAAGCTTTCTTT. As protein: CASSPRGNTEAFF. The chain links TRBV9 to TRBJ1-1; no definite D call. The length of the CDR3 is 13 residues. Germline V gene sequence: CDR1 SGDLS, CDR2 YYNGEE. V was shortened by 4 bases and J by 1 base, with 8 bases between the two germline ends.

The DNA for the CDR3 is TGCAGCGTTGGAAGAGAGGACGGCTACACCTTC. Translating gives CSVGREDGYTF. The chain combines TRBV29-1 with TRBJ1-2; D is unresolved. Germline CDR1 is SQVTM and CDR2 is ANQGSEA. The CDR3 contains 11 residues. V lost 4 bases, J lost 8 bases, and 11 bases lay in between. Variable domain in full (rest from reference TRBV29-1 and TRBJ1-2): SAVISQKPSRDICQRGTSLTIQCQVDSQVTMMFWYRQQPGQSLTLIATANQGSEATYESGFVIDKFPISRPNLTFSTLTVSNMSPEDSSIYLCSVGREDGYTFGSGTRLTVV.

The CDR3 loop is CASSLRSGNEQFF. The CDR3, as DNA: TGTGCCAGCAGTTTACGGTCCGGGAATGAGCAGTTCTTC. The V call is TRBV28, the J call TRBJ2-1; D is uncertain. CDR3 size: 13 residues. V lost 2 bases to trimming and J lost 7 bases, with 9 bases between them. Germline CDR1 is MDHEN and CDR2 is SYDVKM.

This rearrangement joins TRBV27 to TRBJ2-5; D uncertain. This CDR3 contains 13 residues. CDR1 is MNHEY and CDR2 is SMNVEV in the germline V gene (reference sequence). V lost 3 bases and J 0 bases, leaving 5 bases between the germline ends. DNA for the CDR3: TGTGCCAGCAGTTTTTCGTACCAAGAGACCCAGTACTTC. This codes for CASSFSYQETQYF.

This clone was seen a handful of times. This sequence joins TRBV5-1 and TRBJ2-3; D is perhaps TRBD2 (6 bases). This CDR3 is 16 amino acids long. The V gene lost 2 bases and the J gene lost 2 bases, with 15 bases spanning the gap. Germline loops: CDR1 SGHRS, CDR2 YFSETQ. CDR3 coding DNA: TGCGCCAGCAGCTTTAGCTTACTAGCAGACACAGATACGCAGTATTTT. Its translation: CASSFSLLADTDTQYF.

The rearrangement uses TRBV21-1 and TRBJ2-5; the D call in the table, TRBD2, was not verified against the DNA. TRBV21-1 is classified as a pseudogene. The CDR3 is 17 amino acids. DNA for the CDR3: TGTGCCAGCAGCAGACTAGGTCCTGACCCTAGGCAAGAGACCCAGTACTTC. Amino acids: CASSRLGPDPRQETQYF.

This clone was found many times. The CDR3 is CASSPALTYTEAFF. CDR3 DNA sequence: TGCGCCAGCAGTCCGGCACTCACTTACACTGAAGCTTTCTTT. The J gene is TRBJ1-1, the V gene TRBV23-1; no definite D call. TRBV23-1 falls under the ORF class, with uncertain function. V shed 4 bases and J shed 3 bases, with 12 bases lying between them. This CDR3 is built from 14 residues.

V and J are TRBV19 and TRBJ2-4; no clear D gene. V lost 6 bases and J 8 bases, leaving 17 bases between the germline ends. This CDR3 comprises 14 residues. Germline CDR1 and CDR2: LNHDA and SQIVND (reference sequence). CDR3 DNA sequence: TGTGCCAGTAGCGCTTTAGTGGTAGGCGACATTCAGTACTTC. It codes for CASSALVVGDIQYF.

With respect to this clone: The identical CDR3 is also encoded by other nucleotide sequences in the sample. The chain couples TRBV2 to TRBJ2-5; either TRBD1 or TRBD2 may supply D (7 bases each). V dropped 4 bases and J dropped 5 bases, with 11 bases sitting between them. The CDR3 runs 13 residues. The V gene's germline CDR1 is SNHLY and CDR2 FYNNEI. The chain's CDR3 is CASSGQGGETQYF. The CDR3 DNA sequence: TGTGCCAGCAGTGGGCAGGGGGGGGAGACCCAGTACTTC.

The CDR3 nucleotides are TGTGCCAGCTCACGGGACAGGGGCCTCTATGGCTACACCTTC. This codes for CASSRDRGLYGYTF. V gene TRBV18 combines with J gene TRBJ1-2; 10 nucleotides agree with TRBD1. The V and J ends lost 4 bases and 4 bases, in that order; junction bases with no gene match: 3. Germline V gene data show CDR1 as KGHSH and CDR2 as LQKENI. The CDR3 loop spans 14 amino acids. The variable domain in full, completed from reference TRBV18 and TRBJ1-2, reads NAGVMQNPRHLVRRRGQEARLRCSPMKGHSHVYWYRQLPEEGLKFMVYLQKENIIDESGMPKERFSAEFPKEGPSILRIQQVVRGDSAAYFCASSRDRGLYGYTFGSGTRLTVV.

The CDR3 DNA reads as TGCGCCAGCAGCCAAGAAAAGGGACTAGCGGGAGCTAAGGATGAGCAGTTCTTC. Its protein is CASSQEKGLAGAKDEQFF. The chain employs TRBV4-1 and TRBJ2-1, with 14 nucleotides matching TRBD2. CDR3 size: 18 residues. The germline V gene encodes CDR1 MGHRA and CDR2 YSYEKL. J was trimmed by 8 bases and V by 0 bases; bases with no gene match: 9.

This clone was detected once. V is TRBV6-1 and J is TRBJ1-2; D is ambiguous. The CDR3 runs to 15 residues. V was pared by 4 bases and J by 4 bases, with 16 bases between. The germline gives CDR1 MNHNS, CDR2 SASEGT. The CDR3 here is CASSVGLRAAYGYTF. CDR3 nucleotides: TGTGCCAGCAGTGTTGGGTTAAGGGCAGCCTATGGCTACACCTTC.

In nucleotides, the CDR3 is TGTGCCAGCTCCGGGACAGACCAAGAGACCCAGTACTTC. This translates into CASSGTDQETQYF. The V call is TRBV18, the J call TRBJ2-5; 7 bases match TRBD1. The germline V gene has CDR1 KGHSH and CDR2 LQKENI. There are 13 residues in the CDR3. Trimming cost V 6 bases and J 0 bases; bases outside gene matches: 1.

J is TRBJ2-1 and V is TRBV7-2; 8 bases agree with TRBD2. V trimming: 7 bases; J trimming: 6 bases; junction bases outside the gene matches: 14. Per germline, CDR1 SGHTA and CDR2 FQGNSA. This CDR3 comprises 16 residues. DNA for the CDR3: TGTGCCAGCACCCCCCAGTTCGGGGGGGAATCCAATGAGCAGTTCTTC. Translation: CASTPQFGGESNEQFF.

This sequence joins TRBV6-1 and TRBJ1-2; D is unclear. The V end was cut by 0 bases, the J end by 4 bases, with 9 bases between. Per the germline V gene, CDR1 is MNHNS and CDR2 is SASEGT. The CDR3 runs 14 residues. The CDR3 reads CASSEAAESYGYTF. The CDR3 DNA reads TGTGCCAGCAGTGAAGCCGCAGAATCCTATGGCTACACCTTC.

In its sample, this clone was seen a few times. The V call is TRBV6-6, the J call TRBJ2-1; D gene uncertain. The CDR3 loop spans 12 amino acids. Trimming took 8 bases from V and 11 from J, leaving 16 bases between them. Germline V gives CDR1 MNHNY, CDR2 SVGAGI (reference sequence). The DNA for the CDR3 is TGTGCCAGCTCTATGGCCTTGGATAAGCAGTTCTTC. Amino acids: CASSMALDKQFF.

The chain links TRBV15 to TRBJ2-3, with 7 nucleotides matching TRBD2. Germline values: CDR1 LNHNV, CDR2 YYDKDF (reference sequence). The CDR3 consists of 19 residues. The V segment lost 1 base and the J segment 6 bases; nucleotides outside the gene matches: 19. The DNA of the CDR3 is TGTGCCACCAGCAGAGCCGTCCCTGGGCGGGAGCGGAGAAGGGATACGCAGTATTTT. Amino acid sequence: CATSRAVPGRERRRDTQYF.

This clone was detected only once. The rearrangement joins TRBV2 to TRBJ1-5; D is unclear. Germline V CDR1 and CDR2: SNHLY, FYNNEI. The CDR3 is made up of 13 amino acids. V was cut by 6 bases and J by 1 base, with 7 bases left in between. In DNA form, the CDR3 reads TGTGCCAGCAGGTCCCGCAGCAATCAGCCCCAGCATTTT. Protein sequence: CASRSRSNQPQHF.

The V gene is TRBV2, the J gene TRBJ1-2, with D unresolved. The CDR3 is 15 residues long. CDR1 SNHLY and CDR2 FYNNEI come from the germline V gene. V lost 4 bases, J lost 0 bases, and 12 bases lay in between. The DNA for the CDR3 is TGTGCCAGCAGTGCCCGCGGGGAAGCTAACTATGGCTACACCTTC. This codes for CASSARGEANYGYTF.